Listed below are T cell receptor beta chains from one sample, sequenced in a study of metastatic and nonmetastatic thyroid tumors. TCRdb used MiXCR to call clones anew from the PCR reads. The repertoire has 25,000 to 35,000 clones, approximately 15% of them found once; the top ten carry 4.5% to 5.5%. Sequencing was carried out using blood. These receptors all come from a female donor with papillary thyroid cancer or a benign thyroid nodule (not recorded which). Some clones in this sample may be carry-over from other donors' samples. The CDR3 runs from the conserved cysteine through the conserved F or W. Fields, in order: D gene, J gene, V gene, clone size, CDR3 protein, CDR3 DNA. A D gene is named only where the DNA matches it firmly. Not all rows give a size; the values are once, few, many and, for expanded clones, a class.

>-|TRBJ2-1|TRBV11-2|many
CASSLTMETYNEQFF
TGTGCCAGCAGCCTTACTATGGAGACGTACAATGAGCAGTTCTTC
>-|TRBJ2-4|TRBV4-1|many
CASRGWEAKNIQYF
TGCGCCAGCCGGGGCTGGGAAGCCAAAAACATTCAGTACTTC
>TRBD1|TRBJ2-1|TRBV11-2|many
CASSLEGQGAYNEQFF
TGTGCCAGCAGCTTAGAGGGACAGGGGGCTTACAATGAGCAGTTCTTC
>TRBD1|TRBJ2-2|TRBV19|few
CASRGTGLTGELFF
TGTGCCAGTAGGGGGACAGGGCTCACCGGGGAGCTGTTTTTT
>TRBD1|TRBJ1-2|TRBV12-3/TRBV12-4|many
CASGLQGYFYGYTF
TGTGCCAGCGGATTACAGGGGTACTTCTATGGCTACACCTTC
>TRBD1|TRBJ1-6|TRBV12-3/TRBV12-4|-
CASIFGTANSPLHF
TGTGCCAGCATCTTTGGGACAGCCAATTCACCCCTCCACTTT
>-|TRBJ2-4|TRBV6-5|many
CASSYSFAKNIQYF
TGTGCCAGCAGTTACTCCTTCGCCAAAAACATTCAGTACTTC
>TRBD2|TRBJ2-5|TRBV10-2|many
CASSRGLKETQYF
TGCGCCAGCAGCCGGGGACTAAAAGAGACCCAGTACTTC
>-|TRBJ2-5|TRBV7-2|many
CASSLGGSETQYF
TGTGCCAGCAGCTTAGGGGGAAGCGAGACCCAGTACTTC
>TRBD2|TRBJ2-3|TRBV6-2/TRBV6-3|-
CASIYSIGGADTQYF
TGTGCCAGCATTTACTCTATCGGGGGGGCAGATACGCAGTATTTT
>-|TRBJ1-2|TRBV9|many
CASSVEDGNYGYTF
TGTGCCAGCAGCGTAGAAGACGGAAACTATGGCTACACCTTC
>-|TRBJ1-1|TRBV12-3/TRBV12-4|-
CASSSRTFVTEAFF
TGTGCCAGCAGTTCCAGGACTTTCGTCACCGAAGCTTTCTTT
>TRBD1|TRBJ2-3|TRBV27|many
CASSFSSGQRTDTQYF
TGTGCCAGCAGTTTCTCTTCGGGACAGCGCACAGATACGCAGTATTTT
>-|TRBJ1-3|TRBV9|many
CASSTDTSGNTIYF
TGTGCCAGCAGCACCGACACCTCTGGAAACACCATATATTTT
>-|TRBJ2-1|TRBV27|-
CAGSLNPNKIYNEQFF
TGTGCCGGCAGTTTAAACCCTAATAAGATTTACAATGAGCAGTTCTTC
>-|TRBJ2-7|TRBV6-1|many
CASSEVSTYEQYF
TGTGCCAGCAGTGAGGTTAGCACCTACGAGCAGTACTTC
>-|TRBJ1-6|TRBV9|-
CASGVGATAGNSPIHF
TGTGCCAGCGGCGTAGGTGCGACAGCGGGAAATTCACCCATCCACTTT
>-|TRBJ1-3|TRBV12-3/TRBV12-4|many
CASSLVATIYF
TGTGCCAGCAGTTTGGTGGCCACCATATATTTT
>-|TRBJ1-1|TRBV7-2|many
CASSLVGTGNTEAFF
TGTGCCAGCAGCTTAGTAGGGACGGGGAACACTGAAGCTTTCTTT
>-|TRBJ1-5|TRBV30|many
CAWSVEGNQPQHF
TGTGCCTGGAGTGTAGAGGGGAATCAGCCCCAGCATTTT
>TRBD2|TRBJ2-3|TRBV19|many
CASRIAGGFDTQYF
TGTGCCAGTAGAATAGCGGGGGGTTTCGATACGCAGTATTTT
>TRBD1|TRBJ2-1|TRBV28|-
CASSKLWDSSTLAHEQFF
TGTGCCAGCAGTAAGCTCTGGGACAGCTCCACCCTCGCCCATGAGCAGTTCTTC
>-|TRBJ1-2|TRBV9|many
CASSVARAPYGYTF
TGTGCCAGCAGCGTAGCTAGGGCCCCCTATGGCTACACCTTC
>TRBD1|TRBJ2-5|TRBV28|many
CASSRDSLQETQYF
TGTGCCAGCAGCCGGGACAGCCTCCAAGAGACCCAGTACTTC
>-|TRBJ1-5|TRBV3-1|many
CASSQDWTGHQPQHF
TGTGCCAGCAGCCAAGACTGGACGGGGCACCAGCCCCAGCATTTT
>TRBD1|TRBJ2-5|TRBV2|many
CASIRLFKRGRWETQYF
TGTGCCAGCATTAGGCTGTTTAAGAGGGGGCGATGGGAGACCCAGTACTTC
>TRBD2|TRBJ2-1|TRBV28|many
CASSPSGGAAREQFF
TGTGCCAGCAGTCCTAGCGGGGGGGCGGCGCGTGAGCAGTTCTTC
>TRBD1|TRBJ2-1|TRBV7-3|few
CASSQDRASNEQFF
TGTGCCAGCAGCCAGGACAGGGCTAGCAATGAGCAGTTCTTC
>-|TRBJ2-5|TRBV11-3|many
CASSLAGRKGEETQYF
TGTGCCAGCAGCTTAGCGGGACGGAAGGGCGAAGAGACCCAGTACTTC
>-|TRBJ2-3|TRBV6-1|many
CASSERTETDTQYF
TGTGCCAGCAGTGAAAGGACGGAGACAGATACGCAGTATTTT
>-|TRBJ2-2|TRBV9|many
CASSGSNTGELFF
TGTGCCAGCAGCGGGTCGAACACCGGGGAGCTGTTTTTT
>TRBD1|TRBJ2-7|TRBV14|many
CASSQDAWTGAYEQYF
TGTGCCAGCAGCCAAGACGCCTGGACAGGGGCCTACGAGCAGTACTTC
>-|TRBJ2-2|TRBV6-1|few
CASSDEASGELFF
TGTGCCAGCAGCGACGAAGCGAGCGGGGAGCTGTTTTTT
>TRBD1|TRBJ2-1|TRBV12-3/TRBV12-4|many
CASRTRQGARYNEQFF
TGTGCCAGCAGGACCCGACAGGGGGCGCGCTACAATGAGCAGTTCTTC
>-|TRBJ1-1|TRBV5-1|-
CASSLDTGSKAFF
TGCGCCAGCAGCTTGGACACAGGGTCTAAAGCTTTCTTT
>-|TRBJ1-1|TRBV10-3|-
CAIRLQGGDTEALF
TGTGCCATCAGACTACAGGGTGGGGACACTGAAGCTTTATTT
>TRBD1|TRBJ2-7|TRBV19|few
CASSKVRDRGHEQYF
TGTGCCAGTAGTAAAGTTCGGGACAGGGGCCACGAGCAGTACTTC
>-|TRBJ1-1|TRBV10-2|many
CASSAQGPPNTEAFF
TGCGCCAGCAGCGCTCAGGGGCCTCCGAACACTGAAGCTTTCTTT
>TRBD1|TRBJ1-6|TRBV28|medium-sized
CASSLQGANSPLHF
TGTGCCAGCAGTTTACAGGGGGCAAATTCACCCCTCCACTTT
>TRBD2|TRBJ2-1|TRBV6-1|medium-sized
CASSESGGSYNEQFF
TGTGCCAGCAGTGAAAGCGGGGGGTCCTACAATGAGCAGTTCTTC
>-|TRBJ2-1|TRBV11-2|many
CASSPLDGSPYNEQFF
TGTGCCAGCAGCCCGCTGGACGGGAGCCCCTACAATGAGCAGTTCTTC
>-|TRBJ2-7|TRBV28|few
CASSQGPYEQYF
TGTGCCAGCAGTCAAGGACCCTACGAGCAGTACTTC
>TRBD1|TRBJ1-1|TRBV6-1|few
CASSELNRQGVTEAFF
TGTGCCAGCAGTGAACTCAACAGGCAGGGGGTCACTGAAGCTTTCTTT
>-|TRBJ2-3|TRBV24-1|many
CATSVLTGDTQYF
TGTGCCACCAGTGTGCTTACAGGAGATACGCAGTATTTT
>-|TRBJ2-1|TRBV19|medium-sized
CASRDGGNEQFF
TGTGCCAGCAGGGACGGGGGCAATGAGCAGTTCTTC
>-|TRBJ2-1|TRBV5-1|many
CASSLWAGDSFYNEQFF
TGCGCCAGCAGTCTCTGGGCCGGGGACTCCTTTTACAATGAGCAGTTCTTC
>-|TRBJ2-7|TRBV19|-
CATDWDPIRLPYEQYF
TGTGCAACCGACTGGGACCCAATCAGATTACCCTACGAGCAGTACTTC
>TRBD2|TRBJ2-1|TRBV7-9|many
CASSKPGLAGNEQFF
TGTGCCAGCAGCAAACCGGGACTAGCGGGGAATGAGCAGTTCTTC
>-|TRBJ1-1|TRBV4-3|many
CASSQVGGYTEAFF
TGCGCCAGCAGCCAAGTGGGGGGCTACACTGAAGCTTTCTTT
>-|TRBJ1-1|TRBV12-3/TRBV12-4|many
CASSYGLTEAFF
TGTGCCAGCAGTTACGGGCTCACTGAAGCTTTCTTT
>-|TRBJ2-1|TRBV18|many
CASSPQRYAWNEQFF
TGTGCCAGCTCACCACAAAGGTATGCGTGGAATGAGCAGTTCTTC